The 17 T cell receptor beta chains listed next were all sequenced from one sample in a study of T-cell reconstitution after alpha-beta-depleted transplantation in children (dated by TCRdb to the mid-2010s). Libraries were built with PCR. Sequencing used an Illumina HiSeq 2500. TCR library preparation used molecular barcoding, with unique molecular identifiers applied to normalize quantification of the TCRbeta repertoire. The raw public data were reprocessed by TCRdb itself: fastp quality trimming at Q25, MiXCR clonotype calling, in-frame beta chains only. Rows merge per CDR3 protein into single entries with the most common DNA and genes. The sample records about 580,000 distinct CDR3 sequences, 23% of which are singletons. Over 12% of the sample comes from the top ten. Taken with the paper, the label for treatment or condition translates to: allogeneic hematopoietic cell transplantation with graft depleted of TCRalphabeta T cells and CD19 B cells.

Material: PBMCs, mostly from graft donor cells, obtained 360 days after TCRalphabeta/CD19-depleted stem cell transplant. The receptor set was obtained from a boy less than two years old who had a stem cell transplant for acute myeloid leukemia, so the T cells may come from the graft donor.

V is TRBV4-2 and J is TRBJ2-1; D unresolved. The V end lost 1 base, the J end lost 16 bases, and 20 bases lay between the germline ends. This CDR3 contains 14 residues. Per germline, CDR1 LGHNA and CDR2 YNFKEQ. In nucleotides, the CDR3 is TGTGCCAGCAGCCAAGGGGTGGACCATGGGGTGAGTTTCTTC. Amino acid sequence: CASSQGVDHGVSFF.

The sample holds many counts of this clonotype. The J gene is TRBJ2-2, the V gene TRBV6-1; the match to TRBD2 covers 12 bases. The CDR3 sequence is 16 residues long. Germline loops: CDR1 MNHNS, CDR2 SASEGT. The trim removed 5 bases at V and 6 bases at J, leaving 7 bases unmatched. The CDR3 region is CASSLTSGGPPGELFF. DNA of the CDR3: TGTGCCAGCAGTCTCACTAGCGGGGGGCCCCCCGGGGAGCTGTTTTTT.

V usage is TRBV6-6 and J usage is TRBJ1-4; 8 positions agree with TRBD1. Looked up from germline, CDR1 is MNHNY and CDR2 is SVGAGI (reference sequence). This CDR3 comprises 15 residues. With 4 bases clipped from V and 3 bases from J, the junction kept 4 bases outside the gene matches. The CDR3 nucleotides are TGTGCCAGCAGTTTCCCAGGGGGCTCTAATGAAAAACTGTTTTTT. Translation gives CASSFPGGSNEKLFF.

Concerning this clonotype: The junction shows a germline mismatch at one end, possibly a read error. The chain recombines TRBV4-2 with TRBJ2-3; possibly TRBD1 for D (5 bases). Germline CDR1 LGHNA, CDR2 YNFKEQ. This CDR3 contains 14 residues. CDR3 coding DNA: TGTGCCATCAGCCTGGGGCTCGCGTGTTCTGAGCAGTATTTT. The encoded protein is CAISLGLACSEQYF.

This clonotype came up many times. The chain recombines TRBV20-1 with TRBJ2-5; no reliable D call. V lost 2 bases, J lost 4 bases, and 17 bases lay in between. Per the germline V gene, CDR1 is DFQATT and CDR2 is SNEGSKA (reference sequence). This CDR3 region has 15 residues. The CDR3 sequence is CSARPMDKDRETQYF. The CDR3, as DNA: TGCAGTGCTAGACCCATGGATAAGGATCGAGAGACCCAGTACTTC.

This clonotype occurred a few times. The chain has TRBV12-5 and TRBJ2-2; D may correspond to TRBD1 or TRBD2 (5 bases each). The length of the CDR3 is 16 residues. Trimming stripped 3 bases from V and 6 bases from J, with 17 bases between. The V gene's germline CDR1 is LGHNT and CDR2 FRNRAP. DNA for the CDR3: TGTGCTAGTGGTTTTGGTCTCCAGGGACGTCCCGGGGAGCTGTTTTTT. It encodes CASGFGLQGRPGELFF.

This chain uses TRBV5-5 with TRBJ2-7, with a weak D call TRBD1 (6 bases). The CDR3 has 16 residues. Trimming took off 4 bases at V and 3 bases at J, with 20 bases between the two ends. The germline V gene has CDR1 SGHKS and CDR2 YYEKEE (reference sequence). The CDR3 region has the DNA TGTGCCAGCAGCCGAGGGCCAGGGGTGGTAAGCTACGAGCAGTACGTC. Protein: CASSRGPGVVSYEQYV.

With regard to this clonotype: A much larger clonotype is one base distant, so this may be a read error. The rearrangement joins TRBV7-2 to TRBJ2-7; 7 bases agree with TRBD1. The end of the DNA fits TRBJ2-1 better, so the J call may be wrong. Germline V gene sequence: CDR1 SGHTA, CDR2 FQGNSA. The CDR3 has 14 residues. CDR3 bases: TGTGCCAGCAGCCCGGACAGGCTCTCCTACGAGCAGTTCTTC. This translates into CASSPDRLSYEQFF.

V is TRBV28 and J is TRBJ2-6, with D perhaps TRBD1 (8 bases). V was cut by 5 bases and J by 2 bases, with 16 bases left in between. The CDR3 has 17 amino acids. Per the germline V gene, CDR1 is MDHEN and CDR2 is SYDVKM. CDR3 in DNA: TGTGCCAGCAGTCACGGACAGGGAGGGCCTGGGGCCAACGTCCTGACTTTC. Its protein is CASSHGQGGPGANVLTF. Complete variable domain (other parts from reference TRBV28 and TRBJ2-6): DVKVTQSSRYLVKRTGEKVFLECVQDMDHENMFWYRQDPGLGLRLIYFSYDVKMKEKGDIPEGYSVSREKKERFSLILESASTNQTSMYLCASSHGQGGPGANVLTFGAGSRLTVL.

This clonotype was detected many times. CDR3 in amino acids: CASSLHPGTSGTGELFF. CDR3 in DNA: TGTGCCAGCAGCTTACATCCCGGGACTAGCGGTACCGGGGAGCTGTTTTTT. This chain connects TRBV11-2 to TRBJ2-2, with 11 bases matching TRBD2. The CDR3 is 17 amino acids. The trim removed 2 bases at V and 5 bases at J, leaving 7 bases unmatched. Germline CDR1 is SGHAT and CDR2 is FQNNGV.

The CDR3: CASSPGTRPNTQYF. CDR3 coding DNA: TGTGCCAGCAGCCCCGGGACTAGGCCGAATACGCAGTATTTT. The chain couples TRBV7-2 to TRBJ2-3; 8 bases agree with TRBD2. The V segment lost 5 bases and the J segment 7 bases; nucleotides outside the gene matches: 8. The CDR3 covers 14 residues. In germline, CDR1 is SGHTA, CDR2 FQGNSA.

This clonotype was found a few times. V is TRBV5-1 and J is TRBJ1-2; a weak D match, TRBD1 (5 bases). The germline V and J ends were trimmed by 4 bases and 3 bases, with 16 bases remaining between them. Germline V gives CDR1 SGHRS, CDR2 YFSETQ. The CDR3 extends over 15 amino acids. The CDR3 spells CASSDHITGHYGYTF. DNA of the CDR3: TGCGCCAGCAGCGACCACATTACAGGTCACTATGGCTACACCTTC.

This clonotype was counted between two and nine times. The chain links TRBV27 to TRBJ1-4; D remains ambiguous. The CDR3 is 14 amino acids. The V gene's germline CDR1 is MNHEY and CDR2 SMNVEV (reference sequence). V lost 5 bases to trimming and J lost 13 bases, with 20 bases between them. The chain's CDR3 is CASSTYENIKGLFF. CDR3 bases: TGTGCCAGCAGTACCTATGAAAATATTAAGGGACTGTTTTTT.

The CDR3 DNA follows: TGTGCCAGCAGCCCCCGCGCCGGGACAGGCGCTCAGCCCCAGCATTTT. Its translation is CASSPRAGTGAQPQHF. The V and J genes are TRBV7-6 and TRBJ1-5; 8 bases are shared with TRBD1. This CDR3 spans 16 amino acids. J was trimmed by 6 bases and V by 5 bases; bases with no gene match: 12. Per the germline V gene, CDR1 is SGHVS and CDR2 is FNYEAQ. The full variable domain, its missing parts supplied by reference TRBV7-6 and TRBJ1-5, is GAGVSQSPRYKVTKRGQDVALRCDPISGHVSLYWYRQALGQGPEFLTYFNYEAQQDKSGLPNDRFSAERPEGSISTLTIQRTEQRDSAMYRCASSPRAGTGAQPQHFGDGTRLSIL.

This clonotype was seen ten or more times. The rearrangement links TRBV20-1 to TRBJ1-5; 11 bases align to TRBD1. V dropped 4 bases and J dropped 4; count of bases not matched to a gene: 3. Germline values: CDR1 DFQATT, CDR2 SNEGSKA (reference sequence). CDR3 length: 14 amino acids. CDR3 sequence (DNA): TGCAGTGCTAACGGACAGGGGGCAAATCAGCCCCAGCATTTT. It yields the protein CSANGQGANQPQHF.

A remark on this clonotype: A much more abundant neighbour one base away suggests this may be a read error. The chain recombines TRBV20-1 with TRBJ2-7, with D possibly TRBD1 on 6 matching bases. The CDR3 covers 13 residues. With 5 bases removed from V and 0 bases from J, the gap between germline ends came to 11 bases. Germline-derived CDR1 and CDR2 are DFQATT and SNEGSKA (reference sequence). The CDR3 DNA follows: TGCAGTGCTTTTGACAGGACCTCCTACGAGCAGTACTTC. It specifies CSAFDRTSYEQYF.

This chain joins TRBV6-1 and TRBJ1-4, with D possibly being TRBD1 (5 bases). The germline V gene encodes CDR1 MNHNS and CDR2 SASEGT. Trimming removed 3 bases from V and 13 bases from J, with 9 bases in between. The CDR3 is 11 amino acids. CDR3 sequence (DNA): TGTGCCAGCAGTGATAGAACAGGACTGTTTTTT. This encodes CASSDRTGLFF.